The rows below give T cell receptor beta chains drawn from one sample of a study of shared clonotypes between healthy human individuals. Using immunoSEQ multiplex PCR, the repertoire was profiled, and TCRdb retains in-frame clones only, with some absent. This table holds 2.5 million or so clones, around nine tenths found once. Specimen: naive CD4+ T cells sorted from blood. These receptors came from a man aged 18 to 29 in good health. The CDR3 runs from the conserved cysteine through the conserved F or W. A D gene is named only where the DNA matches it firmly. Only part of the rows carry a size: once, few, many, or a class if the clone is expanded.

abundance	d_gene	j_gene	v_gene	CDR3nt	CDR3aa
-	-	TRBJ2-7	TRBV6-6	TGTGCCAGCAGTTACAGTCCGACGGGCTCCTACGAGCAGTACTTC	CASSYSPTGSYEQYF
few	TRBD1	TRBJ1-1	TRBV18	TGTGCCAGCTCACGAATGGGGACAGGGGATAGCACTGAAGCTTTCTTT	CASSRMGTGDSTEAFF
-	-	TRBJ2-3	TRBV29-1	TGCAGCGTTGAAACCGGCGTGGGAACAGATACGCAGTATTTT	CSVETGVGTDTQYF
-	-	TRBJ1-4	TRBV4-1	TGCGCCAGCAGCCAAGTTTATCTGACGGGGGAAAAACTGTTTTTT	CASSQVYLTGEKLFF
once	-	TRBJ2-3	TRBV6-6	TGTGCCAGCAGCTTGGAACAGGGTCGGACAGATACGCAGTATTTT	CASSLEQGRTDTQYF
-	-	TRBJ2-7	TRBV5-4	TGTGCCAGCAGCAGGGACTTTTACGAGCAGTACTTC	CASSRDFYEQYF
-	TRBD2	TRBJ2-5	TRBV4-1	TGCGCCAGCAGCCAAGATAGGTCGACTAGCGGAGGGGAGACCCAGTACTTC	CASSQDRSTSGGETQYF
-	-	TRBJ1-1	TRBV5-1	TGCGCCAGCAGCCGCGGCTCGACCACTGAAGCTTTCTTT	CASSRGSTTEAFF
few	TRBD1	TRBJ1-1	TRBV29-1	TGCAGCGTTGGACAGGGCCTGAACACTGAAGCTTTCTTT	CSVGQGLNTEAFF
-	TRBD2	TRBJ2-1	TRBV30	TGTGCCTGGGGACTAGATAGCGTACAGTTCTTC	CAWGLDSVQFF
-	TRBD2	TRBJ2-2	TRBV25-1	TGTGCCAGCAGTGAATCTAAACTAGCGGGACTAGGGGAGCTGTTTTTT	CASSESKLAGLGELFF
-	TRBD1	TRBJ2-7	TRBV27	TGTGCCAGCAGCCCCACGCCGGGACAGGGTAGCGACGAGCAGTACTTC	CASSPTPGQGSDEQYF